The text below deals with one T cell receptor (beta chain). These data originate in a study of blood T cell repertoires in COVID-19. Study-level information: The samples span acute and convalescent COVID-19 from the United States, Italy and Spain.

Assay used: immunoSEQ multiplex PCR; TCRdb lists only in-frame clones, some missing. The sample shows about 250,000 clones, approximately 90% of them seen only once. Germline V CDR1 and CDR2: LNHDA, SQIVND (reference sequence). The CDR3 loop spans 13 amino acids. The V and J ends lost 5 bases and 3 bases respectively, with 10 bases between them. The rearrangement links TRBV19 to TRBJ1-1; the D gene is possibly TRBD1 (5 bases). This receptor was identified in a man aged 35-49 years who had recovered from COVID-19. The sample comprised PBMCs or T cells enriched from blood (not recorded which). The CDR3 region has the DNA TGTGCCAGTAGTGGAACCAGGGACACTGAAGCTTTCTTT. This gives the protein CASSGTRDTEAFF.